This T cell receptor (beta chain) was identified in a study of blood T cell repertoires in COVID-19. The table came from immunoSEQ multiplex PCR; TCRdb's copy has only in-frame clones and leaves some out. The sample holds 200,000 to 250,000 clones, about 80% seen once. The ends lost 4 bases at V and 4 bases at J; junction bases unmatched: 10. Germline assignment: CDR1 SGHTA and CDR2 FQGNSA. The CDR3 contains 16 residues. This receptor was taken from a woman older than 75 with acute or convalescent COVID-19. The sample consisted of peripheral blood. J is TRBJ2-5 and V is TRBV7-2; 9 nucleotides agree with TRBD1. The CDR3 protein is CASSSSRTGVGETQYF. The DNA of the CDR3 is TGTGCCAGCAGCTCATCTCGGACAGGGGTAGGAGAGACCCAGTACTTC.